The source of this T cell receptor beta chain is a study of T cells in Graves' hyperthyroidism and ophthalmopathy. The source material, RNA transcripts, was used to amplify TCR beta CDR3 regions. RT-PCR in the first round (using the HTBI primer set) targeted the TCR CDR3. Each CDR3 protein is one row after TCRdb ran MiXCR on the multiplex PCR reads. The sample shows fewer than 700,000 distinct CDR3 sequences, approximately 17% of them seen only once. The CDR3 loop spans 14 amino acids. V shed 1 base and J shed 4 bases, with 10 bases lying between them. Germline V lookup: CDR1 SGHTA, CDR2 FQGNSA. This TCR came from a young woman with Graves' ophthalmopathy. The rearrangement joins TRBV7-2 to TRBJ1-1, with D uncertain. The sample comprised blood. The CDR3 sequence: CASSLGAKFTEAFF. The CDR3 DNA reads as TGTGCCAGCAGCTTAGGAGCGAAATTCACTGAAGCTTTCTTT. Full variable domain (outside the CDR3, taken from reference TRBV7-2 and TRBJ1-1): GAGVSQSPSNKVTEKGKDVELRCDPISGHTALYWYRQSLGQGLEFLIYFQGNSAPDKSGLPSDRFSAERTGGSVSTLTIQRTQQEDSAVYLCASSLGAKFTEAFFGQGTRLTVV.